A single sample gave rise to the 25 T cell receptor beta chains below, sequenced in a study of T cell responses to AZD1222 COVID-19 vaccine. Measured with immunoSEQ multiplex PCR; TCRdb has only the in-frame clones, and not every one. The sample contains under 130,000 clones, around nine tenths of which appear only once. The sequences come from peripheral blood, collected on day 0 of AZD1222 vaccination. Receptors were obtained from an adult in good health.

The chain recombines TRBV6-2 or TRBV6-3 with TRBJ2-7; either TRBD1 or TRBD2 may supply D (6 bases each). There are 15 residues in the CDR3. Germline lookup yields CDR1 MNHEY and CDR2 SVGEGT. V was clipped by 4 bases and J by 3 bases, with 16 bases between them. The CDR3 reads CASSSYEGGNYEQYF. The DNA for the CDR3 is TGTGCCAGCAGTTCTTACGAAGGGGGGAACTACGAGCAGTACTTC.

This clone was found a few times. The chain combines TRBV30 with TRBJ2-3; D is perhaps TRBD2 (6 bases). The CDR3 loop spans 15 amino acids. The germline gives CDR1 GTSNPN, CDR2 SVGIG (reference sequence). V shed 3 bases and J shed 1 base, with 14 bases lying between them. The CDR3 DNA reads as TGTGCCTGGAGGCGCGGGGTCGGCGGCACAGATACGCAGTATTTT. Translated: CAWRRGVGGTDTQYF.

CDR3 region: CASSPRTGETQYF. The CDR3 DNA reads TGTGCCAGTAGTCCCCGGACCGGAGAGACCCAGTACTTC. The chain links TRBV19 to TRBJ2-5; the D is unclear. Looked up from germline, CDR1 is LNHDA and CDR2 is SQIVND (reference sequence). This CDR3 region has 13 residues. Trimming shortened V by 5 bases and J by 4 bases, and 11 bases separated the two germline ends.

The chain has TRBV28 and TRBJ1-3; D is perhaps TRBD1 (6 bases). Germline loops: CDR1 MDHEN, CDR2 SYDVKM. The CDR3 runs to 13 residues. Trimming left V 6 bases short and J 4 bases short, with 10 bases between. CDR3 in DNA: TGTGCCAGCAGGGACAGTCGGGGAAACACCATATATTTT. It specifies CASRDSRGNTIYF. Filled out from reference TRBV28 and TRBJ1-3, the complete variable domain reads DVKVTQSSRYLVKRTGEKVFLECVQDMDHENMFWYRQDPGLGLRLIYFSYDVKMKEKGDIPEGYSVSREKKERFSLILESASTNQTSMYLCASRDSRGNTIYFGEGSWLTVV.

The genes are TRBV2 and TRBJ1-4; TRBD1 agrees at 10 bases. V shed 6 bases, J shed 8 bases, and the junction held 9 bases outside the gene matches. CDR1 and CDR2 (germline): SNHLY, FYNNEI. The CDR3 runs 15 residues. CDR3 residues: CASRTQTGGQEKLFF. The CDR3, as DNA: TGTGCCAGCAGAACACAGACAGGGGGCCAGGAAAAACTGTTTTTT.

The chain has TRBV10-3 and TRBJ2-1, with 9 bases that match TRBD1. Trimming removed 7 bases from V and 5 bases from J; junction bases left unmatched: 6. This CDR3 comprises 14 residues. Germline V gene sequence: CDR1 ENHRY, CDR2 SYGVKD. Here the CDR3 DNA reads TGTGCCATCAATGCCGGGACAGGGAACAATGAGCAGTTCTTC. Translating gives CAINAGTGNNEQFF.

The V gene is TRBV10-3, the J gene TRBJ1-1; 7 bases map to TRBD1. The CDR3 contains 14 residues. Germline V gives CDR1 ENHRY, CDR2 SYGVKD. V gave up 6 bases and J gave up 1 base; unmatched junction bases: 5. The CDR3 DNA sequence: TGTGCCATCAGGACAGGGTTGGAGAACACTGAAGCTTTCTTT. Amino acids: CAIRTGLENTEAFF.

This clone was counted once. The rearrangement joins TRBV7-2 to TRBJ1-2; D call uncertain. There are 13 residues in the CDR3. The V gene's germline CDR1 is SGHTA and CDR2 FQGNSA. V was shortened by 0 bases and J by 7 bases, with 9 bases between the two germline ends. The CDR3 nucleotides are TGTGCCAGCAGCTTAGCCGGGAGGAGTGGCTACACCTTC. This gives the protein CASSLAGRSGYTF.

The CDR3 sequence is CASSDGEWSEKLFF. CDR3 DNA sequence: TGCGCCAGCAGTGACGGGGAATGGAGTGAAAAACTGTTTTTT. The chain uses TRBV10-2 and TRBJ1-4; no firm D call. Germline V lookup: CDR1 WSHSY, CDR2 SAAADI. Trimming left V 3 bases short and J 7 bases short, with 12 bases between. The CDR3 contains 14 residues.

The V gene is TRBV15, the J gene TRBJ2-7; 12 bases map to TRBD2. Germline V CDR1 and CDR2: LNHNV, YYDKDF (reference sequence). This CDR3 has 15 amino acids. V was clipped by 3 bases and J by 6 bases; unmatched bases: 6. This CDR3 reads CATSRDGLAGSEQYF. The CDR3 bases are TGTGCCACCAGCAGGGACGGACTAGCGGGGAGCGAGCAGTACTTC.

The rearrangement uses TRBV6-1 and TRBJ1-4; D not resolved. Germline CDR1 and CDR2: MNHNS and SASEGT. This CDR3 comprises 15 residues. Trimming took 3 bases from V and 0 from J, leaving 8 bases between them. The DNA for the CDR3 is TGTGCCAGCAGTGAGGTACAGACAACTAATGAAAAACTGTTTTTT. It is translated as CASSEVQTTNEKLFF.

The CDR3 loop is CASNLWTGTEAFF. Written as DNA, the CDR3 is TGTGCCAGCAACCTCTGGACAGGCACTGAAGCTTTCTTT. The V call is TRBV7-2, the J call TRBJ1-1, with 7 bases that match TRBD1. Germline CDR1 and CDR2: SGHTA and FQGNSA. The CDR3 is 13 residues long. The trim removed 7 bases at V and 4 bases at J, leaving 6 bases unmatched.

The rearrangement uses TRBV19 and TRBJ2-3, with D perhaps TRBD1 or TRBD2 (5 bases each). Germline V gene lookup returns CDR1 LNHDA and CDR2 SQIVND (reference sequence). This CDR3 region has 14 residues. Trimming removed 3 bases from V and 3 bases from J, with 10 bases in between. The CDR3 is CASSIWGFTDTQYF. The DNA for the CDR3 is TGTGCCAGTAGTATTTGGGGGTTTACAGATACGCAGTATTTT.

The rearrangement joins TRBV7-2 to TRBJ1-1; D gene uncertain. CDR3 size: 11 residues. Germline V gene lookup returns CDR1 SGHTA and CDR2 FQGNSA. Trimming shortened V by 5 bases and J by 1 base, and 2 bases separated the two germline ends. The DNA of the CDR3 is TGTGCCAGCAGCGCGAACACTGAAGCTTTCTTT. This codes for CASSANTEAFF.

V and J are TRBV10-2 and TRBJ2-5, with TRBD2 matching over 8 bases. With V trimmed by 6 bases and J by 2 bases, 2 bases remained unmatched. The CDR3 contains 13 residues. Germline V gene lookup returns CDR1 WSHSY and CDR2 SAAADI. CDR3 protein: CASRLAGQETQYF. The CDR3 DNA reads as TGCGCCAGCAGGTTAGCGGGACAAGAGACCCAGTACTTC.

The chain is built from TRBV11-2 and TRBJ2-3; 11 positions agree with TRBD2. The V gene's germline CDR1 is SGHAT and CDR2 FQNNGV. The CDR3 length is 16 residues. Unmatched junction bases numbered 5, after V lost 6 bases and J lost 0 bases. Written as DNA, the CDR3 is TGTGCCAGCAGAACTAGCGGGGGCCCTAGCACAGATACGCAGTATTTT. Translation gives CASRTSGGPSTDTQYF.

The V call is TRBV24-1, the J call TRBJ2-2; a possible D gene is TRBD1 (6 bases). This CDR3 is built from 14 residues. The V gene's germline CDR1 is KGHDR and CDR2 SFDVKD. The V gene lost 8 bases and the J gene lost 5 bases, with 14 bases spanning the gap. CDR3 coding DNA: TGTGCCACCACGAAGGGGGATCGGACCGGGGAGCTGTTTTTT. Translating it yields CATTKGDRTGELFF.

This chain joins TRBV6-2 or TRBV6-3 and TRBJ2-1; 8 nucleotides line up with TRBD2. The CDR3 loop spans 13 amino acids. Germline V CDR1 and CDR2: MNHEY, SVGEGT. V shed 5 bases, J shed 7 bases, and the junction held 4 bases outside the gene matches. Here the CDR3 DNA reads TGTGCCAGCAGTAGCGGGGGCCCGAATGAGCAGTTCTTC. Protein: CASSSGGPNEQFF.

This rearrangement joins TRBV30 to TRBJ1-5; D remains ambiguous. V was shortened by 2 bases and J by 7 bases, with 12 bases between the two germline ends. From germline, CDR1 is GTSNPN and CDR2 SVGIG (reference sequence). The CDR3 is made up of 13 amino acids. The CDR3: CAWSWQSAQPQHF. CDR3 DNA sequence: TGTGCCTGGAGTTGGCAGAGCGCGCAGCCCCAGCATTTT.

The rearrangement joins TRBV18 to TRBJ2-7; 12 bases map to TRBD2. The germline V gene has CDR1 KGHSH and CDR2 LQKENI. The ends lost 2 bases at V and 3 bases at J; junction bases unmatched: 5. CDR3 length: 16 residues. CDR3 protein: CASSPSSGRAGYEQYF. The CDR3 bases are TGTGCCAGCTCACCATCTAGCGGGAGGGCAGGCTACGAGCAGTACTTC.

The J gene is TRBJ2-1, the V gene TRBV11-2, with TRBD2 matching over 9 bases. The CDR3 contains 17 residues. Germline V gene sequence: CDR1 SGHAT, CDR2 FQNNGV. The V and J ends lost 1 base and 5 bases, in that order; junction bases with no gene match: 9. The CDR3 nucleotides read TGTGCCAGCAGCTTAGGTGGCCTAGCGGGGAGAAACAATGAGCAGTTCTTC. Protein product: CASSLGGLAGRNNEQFF.

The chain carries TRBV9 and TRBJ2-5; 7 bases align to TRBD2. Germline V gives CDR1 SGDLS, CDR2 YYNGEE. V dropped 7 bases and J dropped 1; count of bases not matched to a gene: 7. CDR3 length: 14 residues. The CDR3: CASQRGVLQETQYF. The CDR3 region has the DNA TGTGCCAGCCAGCGGGGCGTCCTCCAAGAGACCCAGTACTTC. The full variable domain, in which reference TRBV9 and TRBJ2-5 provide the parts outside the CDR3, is DSGVTQTPKHLITATGQRVTLRCSPRSGDLSVYWYQQSLDQGLQFLIQYYNGEERAKGNILERFSAQQFPDLHSELNLSSLELGDSALYFCASQRGVLQETQYFGPGTRLLVL.

The CDR3 DNA is TGTGCTAGTGGTTTGGGAGGGGGGAATGAGCAGTTCTTC. Amino acids: CASGLGGGNEQFF. The genes are TRBV12-5 and TRBJ2-1; D could derive from TRBD1 or TRBD2 (6 bases each). CDR1 LGHNT and CDR2 FRNRAP come from the germline V gene. The CDR3 is 13 amino acids. Trimming took off 1 base at V and 7 bases at J, with 8 bases between the two ends.

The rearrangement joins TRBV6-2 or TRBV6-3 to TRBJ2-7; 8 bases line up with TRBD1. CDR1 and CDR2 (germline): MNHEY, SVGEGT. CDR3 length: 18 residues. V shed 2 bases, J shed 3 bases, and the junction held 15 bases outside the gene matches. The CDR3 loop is CASSYSPGTGVYHYEQYF. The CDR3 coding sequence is TGTGCCAGCAGTTACAGTCCCGGGACAGGCGTCTATCACTACGAGCAGTACTTC.

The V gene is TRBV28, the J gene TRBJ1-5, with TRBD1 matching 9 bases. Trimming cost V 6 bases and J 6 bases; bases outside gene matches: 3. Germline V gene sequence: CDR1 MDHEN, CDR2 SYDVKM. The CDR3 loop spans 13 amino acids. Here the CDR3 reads CASRQGAIQPQHF. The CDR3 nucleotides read TGTGCCAGCAGACAGGGGGCGATTCAGCCCCAGCATTTT.